A single sample gave rise to the 9 T cell receptor beta chains below, sequenced in a study of cytomegalovirus exposure and HLA in healthy donors. Primers for the PCR totalled 60 Vbeta and 13 Jbeta. Generated by immunoSEQ multiplex PCR, the TCRdb table keeps only in-frame clones and is missing some. The listing contains about 60,000 clones. Sequenced sample: PBMCs. Every receptor here comes from a man aged 45-65 years in good health and CMV-seropositive.

The chain uses TRBV7-2 and TRBJ2-7, with TRBD2 matching 9 bases. CDR1 is SGHTA and CDR2 is FQGNSA in the germline V gene. With 0 bases clipped from V and 2 bases from J, the junction kept 5 bases outside the gene matches. The CDR3 consists of 16 residues. In DNA, the CDR3 is TGTGCCAGCAGCTTAGCTAGCGGGAGCAGCACCTACGAGCAGTACTTC. Protein sequence: CASSLASGSSTYEQYF.

The V and J genes are TRBV25-1 and TRBJ1-1; 7 bases map to TRBD1. The CDR3 covers 17 residues. The germline V gene encodes CDR1 MGHDK and CDR2 SYGVNS. J was trimmed by 4 bases and V by 6 bases; bases with no gene match: 17. The CDR3 loop reads CASRANLGTAGATEAFF. CDR3 sequence (DNA): TGTGCCAGCAGAGCCAATCTCGGGACAGCTGGGGCCACTGAAGCTTTCTTT.

The rearrangement uses TRBV7-2 and TRBJ2-3, with unresolved D. From germline, CDR1 is SGHTA and CDR2 FQGNSA. Trimming took off 1 base at V and 2 bases at J, with 7 bases between the two ends. The length of the CDR3 is 14 residues. CDR3 loop: CASSLGLATDTQYF. The CDR3 DNA reads TGTGCCAGCAGCTTAGGGCTTGCCACAGATACGCAGTATTTT.

V is TRBV7-9 and J is TRBJ1-2; 7 nucleotides match TRBD1. Germline CDR1 reads SEHNR; CDR2 reads FQNEAQ (reference sequence). CDR3 size: 13 residues. V was pared by 5 bases and J by 8 bases, with 8 bases of the junction left unmatched. CDR3 DNA: TGTGCCAGCAGCCCCCAGGGGGTAGGAGGCTACACCTTC. As protein: CASSPQGVGGYTF.

The V call is TRBV19, the J call TRBJ2-7; 7 positions match TRBD1. The CDR3 extends over 15 amino acids. Germline V gene sequence: CDR1 LNHDA, CDR2 SQIVND (reference sequence). J lost 0 bases, V lost 6 bases, and 8 bases had no gene match. The CDR3 DNA reads as TGTGCCAGTAGGTGGACGGGACAGCCCTCCTACGAGCAGTACTTC. It specifies CASRWTGQPSYEQYF.

This chain links TRBV4-3 with TRBJ1-2; D remains unclear. Germline V gene data show CDR1 as LGHNA and CDR2 as YSLEER. The germline V and J ends were trimmed by 1 base and 3 bases, with 12 bases remaining between them. The CDR3 totals 15 residues. The chain's CDR3 is CASSQGITEDYGYTF. The CDR3 region has the DNA TGCGCCAGCAGCCAAGGTATAACAGAAGACTATGGCTACACCTTC.

This chain joins TRBV10-3 and TRBJ2-2; a weak D match, TRBD2 (6 bases). Between the trimmed V and J ends, which lost 11 bases and 2 bases, there was a span of 12 bases. This CDR3 is built from 13 residues. Germline lookup yields CDR1 ENHRY and CDR2 SYGVKD. CDR3 DNA sequence: TGTGCCCTTCGGGACTCCAACACCGGGGAGCTGTTTTTT. Translating it yields CALRDSNTGELFF.

The V gene is TRBV4-1, the J gene TRBJ2-1; TRBD1 agrees at 9 bases. This CDR3 has 17 residues. Germline values: CDR1 MGHRA, CDR2 YSYEKL. V shed 1 base and J 3 bases; nucleotides not matched to a gene: 7. The CDR3 spells CASSQALTGGSYNEQFF. CDR3 coding DNA: TGCGCCAGCAGCCAAGCACTAACAGGGGGCAGCTACAATGAGCAGTTCTTC.

This chain joins TRBV27 and TRBJ2-7, with 8 bases fitting TRBD1. Germline V lookup: CDR1 MNHEY, CDR2 SMNVEV (reference sequence). With 5 bases clipped from V and 6 bases from J, the junction kept 9 bases outside the gene matches. The length of the CDR3 is 14 residues. The CDR3 coding sequence is TGTGCCAGCAGTCCGCGGACAGGGTATGTCGAGCAGTACTTC. Translation gives CASSPRTGYVEQYF.